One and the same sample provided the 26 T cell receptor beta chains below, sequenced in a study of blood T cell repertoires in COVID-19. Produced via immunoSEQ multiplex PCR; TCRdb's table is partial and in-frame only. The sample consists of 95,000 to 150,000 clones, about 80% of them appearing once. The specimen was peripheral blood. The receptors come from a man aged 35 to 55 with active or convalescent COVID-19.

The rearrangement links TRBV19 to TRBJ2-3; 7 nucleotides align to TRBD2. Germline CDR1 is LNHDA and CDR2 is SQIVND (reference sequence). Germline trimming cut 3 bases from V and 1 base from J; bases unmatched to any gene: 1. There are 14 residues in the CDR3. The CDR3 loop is CASSIRGGTDTQYF. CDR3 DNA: TGTGCCAGTAGTATCCGGGGGGGCACAGATACGCAGTATTTT.

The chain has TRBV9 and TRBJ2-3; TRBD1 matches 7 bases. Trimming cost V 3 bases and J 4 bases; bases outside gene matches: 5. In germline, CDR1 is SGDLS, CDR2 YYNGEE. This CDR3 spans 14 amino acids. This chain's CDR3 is CASSDGQVPDTQYF. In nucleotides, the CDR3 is TGTGCCAGCAGCGACGGACAGGTTCCAGATACGCAGTATTTT.

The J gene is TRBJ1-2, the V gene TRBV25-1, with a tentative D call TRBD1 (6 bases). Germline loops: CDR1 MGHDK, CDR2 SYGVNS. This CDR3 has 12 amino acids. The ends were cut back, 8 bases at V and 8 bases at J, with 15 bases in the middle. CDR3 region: CASRGAGQGYTF. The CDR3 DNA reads TGTGCCAGCCGGGGGGCAGGGCAAGGCTACACCTTC.

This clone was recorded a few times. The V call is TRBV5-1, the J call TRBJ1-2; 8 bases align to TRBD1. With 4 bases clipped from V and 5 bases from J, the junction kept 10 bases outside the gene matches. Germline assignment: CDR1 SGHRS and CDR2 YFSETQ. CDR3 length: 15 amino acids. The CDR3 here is CASSRTGLDPYGYTF. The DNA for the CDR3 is TGCGCCAGCAGCCGGACAGGGCTAGATCCTTATGGCTACACCTTC.

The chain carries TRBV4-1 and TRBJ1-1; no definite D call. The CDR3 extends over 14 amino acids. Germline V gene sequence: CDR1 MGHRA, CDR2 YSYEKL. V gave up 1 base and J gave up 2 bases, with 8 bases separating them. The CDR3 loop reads CASSQGELNTEAFF. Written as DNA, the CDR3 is TGCGCCAGCAGCCAAGGGGAGCTCAACACTGAAGCTTTCTTT.

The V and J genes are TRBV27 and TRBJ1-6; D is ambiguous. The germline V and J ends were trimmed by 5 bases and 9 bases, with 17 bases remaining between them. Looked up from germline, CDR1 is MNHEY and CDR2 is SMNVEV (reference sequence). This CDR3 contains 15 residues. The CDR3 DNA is TGTGCCAGCAGTGCTCTTCGGGGAGACTTTTCACCCCTCCACTTT. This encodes CASSALRGDFSPLHF.

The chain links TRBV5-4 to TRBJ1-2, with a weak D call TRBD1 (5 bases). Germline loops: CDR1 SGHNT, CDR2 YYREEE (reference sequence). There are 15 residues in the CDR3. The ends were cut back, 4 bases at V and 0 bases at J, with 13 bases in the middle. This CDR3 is CASSHGGPSNYGYTF. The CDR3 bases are TGTGCCAGCAGCCACGGGGGACCTTCTAACTATGGCTACACCTTC.

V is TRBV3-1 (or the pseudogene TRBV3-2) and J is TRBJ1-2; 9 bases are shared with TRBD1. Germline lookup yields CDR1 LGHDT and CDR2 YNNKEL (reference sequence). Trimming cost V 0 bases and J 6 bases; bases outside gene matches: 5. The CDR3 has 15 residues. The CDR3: CASSQDRDRVNGYTF. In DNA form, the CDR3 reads TGTGCCAGCAGCCAAGACAGGGACAGGGTAAATGGCTACACCTTC.

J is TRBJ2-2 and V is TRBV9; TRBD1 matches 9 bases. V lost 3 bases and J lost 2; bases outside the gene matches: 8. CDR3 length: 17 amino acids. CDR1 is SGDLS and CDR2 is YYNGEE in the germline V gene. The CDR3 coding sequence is TGTGCCAGCAGCGCACTACAGGGGGCAGGTAACACCGGGGAGCTGTTTTTT. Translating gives CASSALQGAGNTGELFF.

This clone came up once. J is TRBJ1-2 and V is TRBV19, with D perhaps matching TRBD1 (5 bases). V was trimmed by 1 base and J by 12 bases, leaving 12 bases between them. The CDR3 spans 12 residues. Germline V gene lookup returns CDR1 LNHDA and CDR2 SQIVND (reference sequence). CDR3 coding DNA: TGTGCCAGTAGTATAGGGCAGGGTAGTAACACCTTC. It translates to CASSIGQGSNTF.

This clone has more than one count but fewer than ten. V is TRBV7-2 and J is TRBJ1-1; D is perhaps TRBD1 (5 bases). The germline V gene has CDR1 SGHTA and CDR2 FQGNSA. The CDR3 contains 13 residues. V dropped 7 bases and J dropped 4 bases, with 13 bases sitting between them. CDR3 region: CASTAPGGTEAFF. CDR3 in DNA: TGTGCCAGCACCGCACCGGGGGGCACTGAAGCTTTCTTT.

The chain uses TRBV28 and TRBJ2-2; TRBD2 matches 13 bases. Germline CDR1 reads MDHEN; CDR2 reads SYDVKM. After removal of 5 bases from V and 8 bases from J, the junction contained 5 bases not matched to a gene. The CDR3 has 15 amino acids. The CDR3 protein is CASSVGLAGSGELFF. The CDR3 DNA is TGTGCCAGCAGTGTGGGACTAGCGGGGTCGGGGGAGCTGTTTTTT.

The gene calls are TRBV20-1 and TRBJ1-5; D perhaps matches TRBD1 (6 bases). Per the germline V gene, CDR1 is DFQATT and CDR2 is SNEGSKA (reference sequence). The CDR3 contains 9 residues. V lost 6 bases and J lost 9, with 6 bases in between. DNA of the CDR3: TGCAGTGCGACAGGGCCCCAGCATTTT. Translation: CSATGPQHF.

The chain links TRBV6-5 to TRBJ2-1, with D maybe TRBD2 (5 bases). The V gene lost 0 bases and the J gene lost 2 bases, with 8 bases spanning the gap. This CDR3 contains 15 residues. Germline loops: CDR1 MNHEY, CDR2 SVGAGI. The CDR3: CASSYSRAAYNEQFF. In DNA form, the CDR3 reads TGTGCCAGCAGTTACTCGAGGGCCGCCTACAATGAGCAGTTCTTC.

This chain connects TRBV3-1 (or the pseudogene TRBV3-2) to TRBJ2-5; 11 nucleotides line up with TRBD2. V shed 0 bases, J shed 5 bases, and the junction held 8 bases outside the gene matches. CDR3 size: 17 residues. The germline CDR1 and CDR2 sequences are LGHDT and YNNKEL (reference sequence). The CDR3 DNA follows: TGTGCCAGCAGCCAAGATCTAACTAGCGGGGGCCCGGAGACCCAGTACTTC. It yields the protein CASSQDLTSGGPETQYF.

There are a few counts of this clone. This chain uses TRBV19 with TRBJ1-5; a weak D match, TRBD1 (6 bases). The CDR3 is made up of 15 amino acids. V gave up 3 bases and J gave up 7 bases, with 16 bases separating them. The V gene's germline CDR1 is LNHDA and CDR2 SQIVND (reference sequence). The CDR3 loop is CASSIQWGGGQPQHF. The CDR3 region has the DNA TGTGCCAGTAGTATCCAGTGGGGTGGGGGCCAGCCCCAGCATTTT. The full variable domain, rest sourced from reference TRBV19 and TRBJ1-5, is DGGITQSPKYLFRKEGQNVTLSCEQNLNHDAMYWYRQDPGQGLRLIYYSQIVNDFQKGDIAEGYSVSREKKESFPLTVTSAQKNPTAFYLCASSIQWGGGQPQHFGDGTRLSIL.

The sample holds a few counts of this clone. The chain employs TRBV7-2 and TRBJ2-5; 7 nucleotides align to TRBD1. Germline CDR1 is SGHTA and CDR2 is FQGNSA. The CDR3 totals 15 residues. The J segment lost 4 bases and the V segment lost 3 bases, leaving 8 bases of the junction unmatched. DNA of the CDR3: TGTGCCAGCAGCTTCTACGGACAGGTCGGAGAGACCCAGTACTTC. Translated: CASSFYGQVGETQYF.

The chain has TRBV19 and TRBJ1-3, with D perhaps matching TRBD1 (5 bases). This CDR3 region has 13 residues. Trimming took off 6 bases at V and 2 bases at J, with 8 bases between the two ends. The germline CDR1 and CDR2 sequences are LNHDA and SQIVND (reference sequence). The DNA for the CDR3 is TGTGCCAGTAGCCAGGGCACTGGAAACACCATATATTTT. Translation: CASSQGTGNTIYF.

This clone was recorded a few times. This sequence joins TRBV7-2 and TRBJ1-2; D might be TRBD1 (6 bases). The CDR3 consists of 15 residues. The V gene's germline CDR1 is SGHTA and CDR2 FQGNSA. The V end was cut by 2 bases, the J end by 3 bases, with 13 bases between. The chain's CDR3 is CASSLSGAGDYGYTF. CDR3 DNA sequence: TGTGCCAGCAGCTTATCTGGCGCAGGGGACTATGGCTACACCTTC.

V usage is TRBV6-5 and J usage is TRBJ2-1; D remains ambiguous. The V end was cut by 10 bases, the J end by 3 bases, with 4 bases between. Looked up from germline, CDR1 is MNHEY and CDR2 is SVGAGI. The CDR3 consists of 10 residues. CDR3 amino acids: CATLYNEQFF. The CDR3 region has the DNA TGTGCCACCCTCTACAATGAGCAGTTCTTC.

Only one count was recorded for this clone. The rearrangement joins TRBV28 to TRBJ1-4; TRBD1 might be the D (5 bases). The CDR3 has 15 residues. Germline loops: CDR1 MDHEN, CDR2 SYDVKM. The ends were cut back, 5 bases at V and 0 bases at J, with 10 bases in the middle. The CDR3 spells CASSGPGATNEKLFF. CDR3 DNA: TGTGCCAGCAGTGGGCCGGGGGCAACTAATGAAAAACTGTTTTTT.

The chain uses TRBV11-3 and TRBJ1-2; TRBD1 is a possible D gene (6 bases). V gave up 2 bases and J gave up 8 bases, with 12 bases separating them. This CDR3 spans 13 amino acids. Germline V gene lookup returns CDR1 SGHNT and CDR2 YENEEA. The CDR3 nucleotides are TGTGCCAGCAGCTTAACTCAGGGGATAGGCTACACCTTC. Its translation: CASSLTQGIGYTF.

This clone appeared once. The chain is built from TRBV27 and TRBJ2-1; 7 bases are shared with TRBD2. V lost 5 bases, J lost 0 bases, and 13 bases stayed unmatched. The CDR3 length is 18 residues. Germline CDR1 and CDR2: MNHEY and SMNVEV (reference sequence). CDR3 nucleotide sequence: TGTGCCAGCAGTCCAAGGGCGGGGGTCTTTAGCTCCTACAATGAGCAGTTCTTC. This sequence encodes CASSPRAGVFSSYNEQFF.

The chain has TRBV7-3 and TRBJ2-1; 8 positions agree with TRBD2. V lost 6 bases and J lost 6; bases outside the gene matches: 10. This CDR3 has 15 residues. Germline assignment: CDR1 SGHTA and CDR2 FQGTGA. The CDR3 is CASSPGGAGPNEQFF. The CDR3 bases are TGTGCCAGCAGTCCCGGGGGGGCCGGTCCCAATGAGCAGTTCTTC.

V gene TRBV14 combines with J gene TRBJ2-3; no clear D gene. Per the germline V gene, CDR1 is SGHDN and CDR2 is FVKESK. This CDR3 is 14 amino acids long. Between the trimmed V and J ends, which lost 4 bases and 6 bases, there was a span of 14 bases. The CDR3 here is CASSRTTSWDTQYF. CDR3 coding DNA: TGTGCCAGCAGCCGAACCACATCTTGGGATACGCAGTATTTT.

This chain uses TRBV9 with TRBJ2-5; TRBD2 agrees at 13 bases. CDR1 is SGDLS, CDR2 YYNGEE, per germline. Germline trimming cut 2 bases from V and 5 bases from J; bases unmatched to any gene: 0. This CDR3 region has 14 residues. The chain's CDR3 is CASSVTSGGETQYF. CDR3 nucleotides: TGTGCCAGCAGCGTGACTAGCGGGGGGGAGACCCAGTACTTC.